This entry features one T cell receptor beta chain sequence. Trimming cost V 2 bases and J 3 bases, with 9 bases left between them. The CDR3 runs 13 residues. The germline V gene encodes CDR1 SGHRS and CDR2 YFSETQ. The entry originates in a study of blood T cell repertoires in COVID-19. Study overall: From the United States, Italy and Spain came samples of acute and convalescent COVID-19. The cDNA or gDNA used as material had been derived from T cells, B-cell-depleted T cells, or PBMCs.

In the original processing: Scientists estimated how many nucleated cells there were by amplifying reference gene primers. Produced via immunoSEQ multiplex PCR; TCRdb's table is partial and in-frame only. That table supplies the V and J calls and clone size; D and trimming were determined from the DNA. The top ten clones hold 5% to 6.5% of a sample with a few hundred thousand clones, approximately 85% of them seen once. Sequenced: peripheral blood. The sequence came from a man over 45 with active or convalescent COVID-19. The chain employs TRBV5-1 and TRBJ2-7; D ambiguous. This chain's CDR3 is CASSFSESYEQYF. CDR3 in DNA: TGCGCCAGCAGCTTCTCAGAAAGCTACGAGCAGTACTTC.